These 5 T cell receptor beta chains originate from one sample sequenced in a study of human T cells and chemical hapten exposure (TCRdb year 2021). This sample's time point label indicates: pre-sensitization, week 0. This specimen's treatment or condition label, interpreted: therapeutic diphenylcyclopropenone sensitization with weekly scalp DPC. The library was obtained by RACE. Sequencing used a NextSeq 500. TCRdb took the public reads, trimmed them with fastp at Q25, ran MiXCR for clone calling and kept in-frame beta chains. Each entry is one CDR3 protein sequence, shown with its most common DNA and genes. Counted in this sample were 95,000 to 150,000 distinct CDR3 sequences; 13% of them appeared once. The ten largest clones represent about 3% of the sample. The material was whole blood, obtained in connection with sensitization to the hapten diphenylcyclopropenone (DPC). The source of these receptors is a woman under 30 with alopecia areata. Some clones in this sample may be carry-over from other donors' samples.

This clonotype was counted only a few times. This chain joins TRBV7-2 and TRBJ1-5; TRBD1 agrees at 10 bases. CDR1 is SGHTA and CDR2 is FQGNSA in the germline V gene. The CDR3 is made up of 16 amino acids. The V segment lost 1 base and the J segment 7 bases; nucleotides outside the gene matches: 7. The CDR3 DNA reads as TGTGCCAGCAGCTTAGGGACAGGGGGATCTCTGCAGCCCCAGCATTTT. Translating gives CASSLGTGGSLQPQHF.

This clonotype came up a few times. V gene TRBV13 combines with J gene TRBJ1-1; 11 nucleotides match TRBD1. CDR3 length equals 15 residues. Germline-derived CDR1 and CDR2 are PRHDT and FYEKMQ (reference sequence). Germline trimming cut 5 bases from V and 6 bases from J; bases unmatched to any gene: 8. CDR3 loop: CASSAGQGAAAEAFF. In nucleotides, the CDR3 is TGTGCCAGCAGCGCCGGACAGGGGGCCGCCGCTGAAGCTTTCTTT.

This clonotype was detected many times. This sequence joins TRBV6-6 and TRBJ1-4; 8 nucleotides align to TRBD1. There are 17 residues in the CDR3. Germline values: CDR1 MNHNY, CDR2 SVGAGI (reference sequence). Trimming took 5 bases from V and 0 from J; bases not matched to a gene: 8. The CDR3 spells CASSDRQGSPTNEKLFF. The CDR3 bases are TGTGCCAGCAGTGACAGACAGGGGTCCCCAACTAATGAAAAACTGTTTTTT.

In the case of this clonotype: The junction does not match germline at one end; this may be a read error. CDR3 protein: CASRTGISHNSPLHF. CDR3 nucleotides: TGTGCCAGCAGAACAGGGATCTCCCATAATTCACCCCTCCACTTT. This sequence joins TRBV14 and TRBJ1-6; tentatively, D is TRBD1 (6 bases). Germline-derived CDR1 and CDR2 are SGHDN and FVKESK. The CDR3 is 15 amino acids.

The chain is built from TRBV7-9 and TRBJ1-4; D unresolved. The CDR3 contains 14 residues. V lost 6 bases to trimming and J lost 6 bases, with 14 bases between them. Germline lookup yields CDR1 SEHNR and CDR2 FQNEAQ (reference sequence). In DNA, the CDR3 is TGTGCCAGCAGTTCCGGACTCGATTATGAAAAACTGTTTTTT. The encoded protein is CASSSGLDYEKLFF.